This TCR beta chain was sequenced for a study of blood T cell repertoires in COVID-19. Study-wide background: Samples taken during acute and convalescent COVID-19 were collected in the United States, Italy and Spain. T cells, B-cell-depleted T cells, or PBMCs supplied cDNA or gDNA.

Methods used by the authors: Scientists estimated how many nucleated cells there were by amplifying reference gene primers. The method was immunoSEQ multiplex PCR; TCRdb's version includes in-frame clones alone and lacks a portion of them. Clone size and V and J calls were adopted from that table, with D and trimming inferred from the DNA. The sample lists about 96,000 clones; approximately 90% were seen once. V gave up 8 bases and J gave up 3 bases, with 13 bases separating them. The germline gives CDR1 SNHLY, CDR2 FYNNEI. The CDR3 covers 13 residues. Followed over time, Seattle patients had been enrolled while infection was active.

The sequencing input was peripheral blood. This sequence joins TRBV2 and TRBJ1-1, with D possibly being TRBD1 (6 bases). This TCR was recovered from a human donor with COVID-19, enrolled during active disease. The donor label of this sample is uncertain. For the CDR3, the DNA is TGTGCCAGCGGGGGGGACACTTACACTGAAGCTTTCTTT. Its protein product is CASGGDTYTEAFF.